This T cell receptor beta chain appears in the sequencing data of a study of response to subunit inactivated influenza vaccine. MiXCR, applied by TCRdb to the RT-PCR reads, yields one record per CDR3 protein. The repertoire consists of about 780,000 distinct CDR3 sequences, with about 18% occurring once and the leading ten covering about 11%. The CDR3 loop spans 16 amino acids. Per the germline V gene, CDR1 is SGHNT and CDR2 is YYREEE (reference sequence). V shed 1 base, J shed 3 bases, and the junction held 9 bases outside the gene matches. Comments on this clonotype: The antigen remains undetermined.

Study findings and constraints: Authors suggested few new T cells are recruited by each seasonal influenza vaccination.

This TCR derives from a man aged 45 to 65 who received an inactivated influenza vaccine. The J gene is TRBJ2-5, the V gene TRBV5-4; TRBD2 matches 7 bases. Specimen: PBMCs from blood, collected 4 to 6 days after vaccination. The CDR3 region is CASSLPGGRGKETQYF. The CDR3 bases are TGTGCCAGCAGCTTGCCGGGCGGGAGAGGTAAAGAGACCCAGTACTTC.